Each of the 27 T cell receptor beta chains below was sequenced from the same sample in a study of T-cell reconstitution after alpha-beta-depleted transplantation in children. Preparation of the TCRbeta library involved a method that used unique molecular identifiers. One entry per CDR3 protein, called by TCRdb with MiXCR from the PCR reads. The sample lists over 300,000 distinct CDR3 sequences, around a tenth occurring once. The sequencing here drew on PBMCs from the stem cell graft donor, taken from the stem cell graft. The receptors originated from a human donor who donated a stem cell graft to a child with acute lymphoblastic leukemia.

The rearrangement uses TRBV5-1 and TRBJ1-2, with a possible D match to TRBD1 (6 bases). Trimming cost V 4 bases and J 7 bases, with 14 bases left between them. CDR3 length: 13 residues. CDR1 is SGHRS, CDR2 YFSETQ, per germline. This chain's CDR3 is CASSVAGEVGYTF. Here the CDR3 DNA reads TGCGCCAGCAGCGTTGCAGGGGAGGTTGGCTACACCTTC.

This clonotype was seen more than once but under ten times. The chain combines TRBV15 with TRBJ2-5, with 13 nucleotides matching TRBD2. This CDR3 has 15 residues. CDR1 and CDR2 from the germline V gene are LNHNV and YYDKDF (reference sequence). Trimming cost V 7 bases and J 4 bases; bases outside gene matches: 6. As DNA, the CDR3 is TGTGCCACCACCACTCGACTAGCGGGAGGAGAGACCCAGTACTTC. Its protein is CATTTRLAGGETQYF.

The rearrangement links TRBV7-2 to TRBJ2-3, with 9 bases fitting TRBD2. Trimming cost V 5 bases and J 4 bases; bases outside gene matches: 10. CDR3 size: 16 residues. In germline, CDR1 is SGHTA, CDR2 FQGNSA. CDR3 protein: CASSPLGSGGADTQYF. The DNA for the CDR3 is TGTGCCAGCAGCCCACTGGGTAGCGGGGGTGCAGATACGCAGTATTTT.

The chain joins TRBV25-1 to TRBJ1-4, with a possible D match to TRBD1 (5 bases). This CDR3 spans 13 amino acids. CDR1 MGHDK and CDR2 SYGVNS come from the germline V gene. V shed 3 bases and J shed 6 bases, with 8 bases lying between them. CDR3 coding DNA: TGTGCCAGCAGTGAGTTGGGGGATGAAAAACTGTTTTTT. Translation gives CASSELGDEKLFF.

This clonotype was detected many times. The chain uses TRBV5-1 and TRBJ2-5, with 10 bases that match TRBD2. This CDR3 is 15 amino acids long. CDR1 is SGHRS, CDR2 YFSETQ, per germline. The trim removed 4 bases at V and 5 bases at J, leaving 8 bases unmatched. CDR3 region: CASSQSSGSGETQYF. Written as DNA, the CDR3 is TGCGCCAGCAGCCAATCTAGCGGGAGTGGTGAGACCCAGTACTTC. The whole variable domain, filled in from reference TRBV5-1 and TRBJ2-5, reads KAGVTQTPRYLIKTRGQQVTLSCSPISGHRSVSWYQQTPGQGLQFLFEYFSETQRNKGNFPGRFSGRQFSNSRSEMNVSTLELGDSALYLCASSQSSGSGETQYFGPGTRLLVL.

This chain joins TRBV7-6 and TRBJ2-1; 9 bases fit TRBD2. The CDR3 is 18 residues long. Germline-derived CDR1 and CDR2 are SGHVS and FNYEAQ. V was pared by 1 base and J by 5 bases, with 12 bases of the junction left unmatched. The CDR3 loop reads CASSLVVASGTGHNEQFF. The CDR3 nucleotides are TGTGCCAGCAGCTTAGTAGTGGCTAGCGGGACTGGGCACAATGAGCAGTTCTTC.

This clonotype was picked up many times. This sequence joins TRBV29-1 and TRBJ2-2; perhaps TRBD1 as D (6 bases). CDR3 length: 14 residues. Looked up from germline, CDR1 is SQVTM and CDR2 is ANQGSEA. The V gene lost 6 bases and the J gene lost 0 bases, with 11 bases spanning the gap. CDR3 region: CSVLDRANTGELFF. DNA of the CDR3: TGCAGCGTCCTGGACAGAGCGAACACCGGGGAGCTGTTTTTT.

This chain uses TRBV7-6 with TRBJ2-7, with 8 bases that match TRBD2. The CDR3 totals 16 residues. The V segment lost 5 bases and the J segment 0 bases; nucleotides outside the gene matches: 9. CDR1 and CDR2 (germline): SGHVS, FNYEAQ. In nucleotides, the CDR3 is TGTGCCAGCAGCCAAGAGAGTAGCGGGACCTCCTACGAGCAGTACTTC. It translates to CASSQESSGTSYEQYF.

This clonotype occurred once. One end of the junction varies from germline; a read error may be responsible. CDR3 sequence (DNA): TGCGCCAGCAGCGAGAGGTACGACCAGTACTTC. It translates to CASSERYDQYF. The chain is built from TRBV5-1 and TRBJ2-7; D gene uncertain. The CDR3 loop spans 11 amino acids. Germline V gene lookup returns CDR1 SGHRS and CDR2 YFSETQ.

This clonotype has only a few counts. The chain carries TRBV12-3 or TRBV12-4 and TRBJ1-6, with no clear D. The CDR3 is 13 amino acids. V gave up 3 bases and J gave up 8 bases, with 8 bases separating them. CDR3 bases: TGTGCCAGCAGTTTCAAGGCGGATTCACCCCTCCACTTT. Protein: CASSFKADSPLHF.

The chain couples TRBV7-6 to TRBJ2-5; D is undetermined. Germline V CDR1 and CDR2: SGHVS, FNYEAQ. V lost 1 base and J 0 bases, leaving 9 bases between the germline ends. There are 15 residues in the CDR3. The CDR3 DNA reads TGTGCCAGCAGCTTAGAGGCCATGTACCAAGAGACCCAGTACTTC. It codes for CASSLEAMYQETQYF.

The sample holds a few counts of this clonotype. The chain combines TRBV5-1 with TRBJ2-1; D gene uncertain. Trimming pared 0 bases from V and 3 bases from J, leaving 10 bases between. Germline V gives CDR1 SGHRS, CDR2 YFSETQ. The CDR3 length is 15 residues. The CDR3 here is CASSLAIGFYNEQFF. CDR3 DNA: TGCGCCAGCAGCTTGGCCATCGGCTTCTACAATGAGCAGTTCTTC. Based on the CDR3 plus reference TRBV5-1 and TRBJ2-1, the full variable domain is KAGVTQTPRYLIKTRGQQVTLSCSPISGHRSVSWYQQTPGQGLQFLFEYFSETQRNKGNFPGRFSGRQFSNSRSEMNVSTLELGDSALYLCASSLAIGFYNEQFFGPGTRLTVL.

There are many counts of this clonotype. This chain links TRBV20-1 with TRBJ2-3; TRBD1 matches 9 bases. The V segment lost 5 bases and the J segment 4 bases; nucleotides outside the gene matches: 4. This CDR3 has 13 amino acids. Germline assignment: CDR1 DFQATT and CDR2 SNEGSKA (reference sequence). CDR3 coding DNA: TGCAGTGCTGGGGGACAGGGAGCAGATACGCAGTATTTT. Amino acids: CSAGGQGADTQYF.

At least ten counts were recorded for this clonotype. The chain recombines TRBV5-8 with TRBJ2-5; TRBD1 might be the D (6 bases). Germline loops: CDR1 SGHTS, CDR2 YDEGEE. There are 15 residues in the CDR3. The V end was cut by 2 bases, the J end by 1 base, with 12 bases between. The CDR3 is CASSLGTGRQETQYF. CDR3 coding DNA: TGTGCCAGCAGCTTAGGAACAGGGCGCCAAGAGACCCAGTACTTC.

The chain links TRBV28 to TRBJ2-7; weak D call: TRBD1 (6 bases). Germline V gene lookup returns CDR1 MDHEN and CDR2 SYDVKM. V dropped 6 bases and J dropped 6 bases, with 15 bases sitting between them. This CDR3 is built from 13 residues. The CDR3 bases are TGTGCCAGCAGCCCAGACAGGAGACTCGAGCAGTACTTC. It is translated as CASSPDRRLEQYF.

V is TRBV20-1 and J is TRBJ1-2; D not resolved. The CDR3 covers 12 residues. V lost 3 bases to trimming and J lost 6 bases, with 11 bases between them. Per germline, CDR1 DFQATT and CDR2 SNEGSKA (reference sequence). The CDR3 DNA sequence: TGCAGTGCTAGGGCGGCATTGAATGGCTACACCTTC. This encodes CSARAALNGYTF.

A few counts support this clonotype. The chain couples TRBV30 to TRBJ1-5, with D perhaps matching TRBD1 (6 bases). The length of the CDR3 is 13 residues. Between the trimmed V and J ends, which lost 3 bases and 9 bases, there was a span of 15 bases. CDR1 is GTSNPN and CDR2 is SVGIG in the germline V gene (reference sequence). The CDR3 region has the DNA TGTGCCTGGAGCGGGACACCCCAGGGGCCCCAGCATTTT. Protein sequence: CAWSGTPQGPQHF.

About this clonotype: A much larger clone differs by one base, so this may be a read error. The chain employs TRBV4-1 and TRBJ1-1; D gene uncertain. In germline, CDR1 is MGHRA, CDR2 YSYEKL. CDR3 length: 14 residues. CDR3 region: CANSQVPGNTEAFF. The DNA for the CDR3 is TGCGCCAACAGCCAAGTCCCAGGGAACACTGAAGCTTTCTTT.

The chain combines TRBV12-3 or TRBV12-4 with TRBJ2-7; 10 bases line up with TRBD1. V gave up 5 bases and J gave up 5 bases; unmatched junction bases: 6. CDR3 size: 14 residues. For the CDR3, the DNA is TGTGCCAGCAGTACCTCCGGGACAGGGGACGAGCAGTACTTC. Encoded protein: CASSTSGTGDEQYF.

The CDR3 DNA reads as TGTGCCAGTAGTGTCGGACAGGGGAGTAACGAAAAACTGTTTTTT. Residues: CASSVGQGSNEKLFF. J is TRBJ1-4 and V is TRBV19; TRBD1 agrees at 9 bases. CDR1 LNHDA and CDR2 SQIVND come from the germline V gene (reference sequence). CDR3 length: 15 amino acids. V trimming: 5 bases; J trimming: 8 bases; junction bases outside the gene matches: 9.

The rearrangement joins TRBV6-1 to TRBJ2-5; 7 bases line up with TRBD1. This CDR3 is 17 amino acids long. Germline V lookup: CDR1 MNHNS, CDR2 SASEGT. V shed 5 bases and J 2 bases; nucleotides not matched to a gene: 14. The CDR3 bases are TGTGCCAGCAGTCAAGTCCCGGGACAGTGGTTGCAAGAGACCCAGTACTTC. It encodes CASSQVPGQWLQETQYF.

This clonotype turned up a few times. The chain carries TRBV5-5 and TRBJ1-6, with no clear D. The ends were cut back, 1 base at V and 7 bases at J, with 9 bases in the middle. The length of the CDR3 is 14 residues. Germline V gene data show CDR1 as SGHKS and CDR2 as YYEKEE (reference sequence). The CDR3 DNA reads as TGTGCCAGCAGCTTGCGAGGGAACAATTCACCCCTCCACTTT. It is translated as CASSLRGNNSPLHF.

This clonotype was recorded at least ten times. The chain employs TRBV5-1 and TRBJ1-1; D uncertain. Germline V gives CDR1 SGHRS, CDR2 YFSETQ. CDR3 length: 13 amino acids. The V and J ends lost 0 bases and 3 bases respectively, with 6 bases between them. The CDR3 region has the DNA TGCGCCAGCAGCTTGGAACAGTACACTGAAGCTTTCTTT. Its translation is CASSLEQYTEAFF.

This clonotype has only a few counts. DNA of the CDR3: TGTGCCTGGTATCGCGGGAGAGCAGATGAGCAGTTCTTC. Translating gives CAWYRGRADEQFF. The chain combines TRBV30 with TRBJ2-1, with 7 bases fitting TRBD2. Germline trimming cut 5 bases from V and 8 bases from J; bases unmatched to any gene: 9. The germline V gene encodes CDR1 GTSNPN and CDR2 SVGIG (reference sequence). The CDR3 has 13 amino acids.

This clonotype has only one observation. This rearrangement joins TRBV4-3 to TRBJ2-5; 7 bases are a match to TRBD2. The CDR3 runs to 17 residues. The germline V gene has CDR1 LGHNA and CDR2 YSLEER. The V segment lost 0 bases and the J segment 1 base; nucleotides outside the gene matches: 8. The CDR3 bases are TGCGCCAGCAGCCAAGAGGCGGCGGGAGCCTTCCAAGAGACCCAGTACTTC. It encodes CASSQEAAGAFQETQYF.

The genes are TRBV5-1 and TRBJ2-7; D remains ambiguous. CDR1 and CDR2 from the germline V gene are SGHRS and YFSETQ. The CDR3 is made up of 13 amino acids. The V end was cut by 1 base, the J end by 6 bases, with 11 bases between. The CDR3 protein is CASSLSRVGEQYF. CDR3 nucleotides: TGCGCCAGCAGCTTGTCACGGGTGGGCGAGCAGTACTTC.

This clonotype was found a few times. The genes are TRBV7-2 and TRBJ2-3, with D possibly matching TRBD2 (6 bases). V gave up 0 bases and J gave up 1 base, with 11 bases separating them. There are 16 residues in the CDR3. Germline V gene lookup returns CDR1 SGHTA and CDR2 FQGNSA. The CDR3 nucleotides are TGTGCCAGCAGCTTAGCGGGGAGGAGTGGCACAGATACGCAGTATTTT. Protein sequence: CASSLAGRSGTDTQYF.